This TCR beta chain came from a study of shared T cell receptors in the human thymus. TCRdb's table, derived via immunoSEQ multiplex PCR, lists solely in-frame clones and lacks some. The table includes approximately 760,000 clones, around 85% detected once. Germline trimming cut 1 base from V and 7 bases from J; bases unmatched to any gene: 11. The germline CDR1 and CDR2 sequences are MGHRA and YSYEKL. The CDR3 has 16 residues. This sample also belongs to another study, concerning human thymus T cells.

The receptor was isolated from a girl under three years old with a congenital heart defect. J is TRBJ2-3 and V is TRBV4-1; TRBD2 agrees at 7 bases. The sequenced sample consisted of thymocytes. This CDR3 reads CASSQVWGGTRNTQYF. Here the CDR3 DNA reads TGCGCCAGCAGCCAAGTTTGGGGGGGTACCCGAAATACGCAGTATTTT.